The text below deals with one TCR beta chain. The target antigen is unknown. The data are from a study of CD8+ T cells in alopecia areata. Study at large: Oral tofacitinib, 5 to 10 mg twice daily, was given in an open-label trial. Tofacitinib ran 6 to 18 months, followed by 6 months off drug.

Overall study results and limits: There were also resident alphabeta T cells of normal skin sequenced in scalp samples.

The sequencing template was cDNA reverse transcribed from extracted RNA. The method was immunoSEQ multiplex PCR; TCRdb's version includes in-frame clones alone and lacks a portion of them. This sample has about 130,000 clones; around three fifths occur once, and the top ten carry less than 5.5%. Peripheral blood samples and lesional scalp punch biopsies were obtained from alopecia areata patients. Per the germline V gene, CDR1 is SGDLS and CDR2 is YYNGEE. The CDR3 is made up of 16 amino acids. The V gene end was trimmed by 4 bases and the J gene end by 5 bases; junction bases not matched to a gene: 10.

This material consisted of CD4+ T cells sorted from blood, taken at week 0. The rearrangement uses TRBV9 and TRBJ2-7, with 12 bases fitting TRBD2. The TCR was taken from a human donor with alopecia areata. The CDR3 here is CASSLYLAGGPHEQYF. As DNA, the CDR3 is TGTGCCAGCAGCCTTTATCTAGCGGGAGGGCCACACGAGCAGTACTTC.